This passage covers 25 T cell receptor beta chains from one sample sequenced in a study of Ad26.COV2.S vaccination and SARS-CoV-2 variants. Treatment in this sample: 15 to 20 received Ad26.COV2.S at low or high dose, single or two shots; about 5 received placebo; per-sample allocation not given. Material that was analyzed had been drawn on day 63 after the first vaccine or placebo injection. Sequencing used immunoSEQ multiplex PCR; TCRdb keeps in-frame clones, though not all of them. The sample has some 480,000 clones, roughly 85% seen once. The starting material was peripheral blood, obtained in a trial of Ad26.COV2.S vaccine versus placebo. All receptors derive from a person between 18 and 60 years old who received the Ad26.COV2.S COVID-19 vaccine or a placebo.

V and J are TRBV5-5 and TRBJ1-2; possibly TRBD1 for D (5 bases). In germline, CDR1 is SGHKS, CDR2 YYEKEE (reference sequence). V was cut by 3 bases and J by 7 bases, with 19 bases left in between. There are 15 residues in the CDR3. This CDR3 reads CASSWGTPISGGYTF. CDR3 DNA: TGTGCCAGCAGCTGGGGGACGCCGATTTCGGGTGGCTACACCTTC.

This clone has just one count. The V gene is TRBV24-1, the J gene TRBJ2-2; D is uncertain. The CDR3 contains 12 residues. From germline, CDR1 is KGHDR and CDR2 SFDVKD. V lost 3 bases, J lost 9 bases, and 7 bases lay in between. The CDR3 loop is CATSDPRRELFF. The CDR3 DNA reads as TGTGCCACCAGTGATCCCCGGCGGGAGCTGTTTTTT.

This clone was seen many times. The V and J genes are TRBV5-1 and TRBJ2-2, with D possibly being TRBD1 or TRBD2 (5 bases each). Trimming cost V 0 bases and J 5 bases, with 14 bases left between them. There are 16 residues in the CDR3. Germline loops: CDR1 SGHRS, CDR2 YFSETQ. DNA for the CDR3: TGCGCCAGCAGCTTGGTGGGGGACCATGGGACCGGGGAGCTGTTTTTT. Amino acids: CASSLVGDHGTGELFF.

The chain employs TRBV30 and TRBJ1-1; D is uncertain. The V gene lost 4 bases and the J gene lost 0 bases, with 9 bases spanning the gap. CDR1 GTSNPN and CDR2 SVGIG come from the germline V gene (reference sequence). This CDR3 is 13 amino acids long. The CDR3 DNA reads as TGTGCCTGGACGGGAAACATGAACACTGAAGCTTTCTTT. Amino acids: CAWTGNMNTEAFF. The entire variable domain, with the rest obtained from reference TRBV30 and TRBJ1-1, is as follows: SQTIHQWPATLVQPVGSPLSLECTVEGTSNPNLYWYRQAAGRGLQLLFYSVGIGQISSEVPQNLSASRPQDRQFILSSKKLLLSDSGFYLCAWTGNMNTEAFFGQGTRLTVV.

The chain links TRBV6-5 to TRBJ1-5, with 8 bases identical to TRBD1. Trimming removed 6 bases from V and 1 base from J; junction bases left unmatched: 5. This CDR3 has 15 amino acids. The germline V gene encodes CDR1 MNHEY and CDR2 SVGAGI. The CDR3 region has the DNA TGTGCCAGCAGGCAAGACAGGGGAAGCAATCAGCCCCAGCATTTT. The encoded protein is CASRQDRGSNQPQHF.

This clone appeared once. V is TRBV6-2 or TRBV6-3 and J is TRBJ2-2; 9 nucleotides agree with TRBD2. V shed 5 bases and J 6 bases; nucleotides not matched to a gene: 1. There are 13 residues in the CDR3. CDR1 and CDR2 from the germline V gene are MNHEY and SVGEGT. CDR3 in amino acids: CASSERGAGELFF. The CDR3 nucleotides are TGTGCCAGCAGTGAGCGGGGGGCCGGGGAGCTGTTTTTT.

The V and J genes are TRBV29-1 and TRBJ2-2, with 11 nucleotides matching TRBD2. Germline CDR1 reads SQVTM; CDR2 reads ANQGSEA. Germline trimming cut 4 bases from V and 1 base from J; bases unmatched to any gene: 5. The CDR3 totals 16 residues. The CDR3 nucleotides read TGCAGCGTTGGGGCCCTAGCGGGAGGGAACACCGGGGAGCTGTTTTTT. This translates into CSVGALAGGNTGELFF.

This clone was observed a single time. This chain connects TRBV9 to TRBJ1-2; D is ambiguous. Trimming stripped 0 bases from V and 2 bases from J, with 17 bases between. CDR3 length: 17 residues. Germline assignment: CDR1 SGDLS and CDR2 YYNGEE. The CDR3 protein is CASSVVPQPVGNYGYTF. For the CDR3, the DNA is TGTGCCAGCAGCGTAGTCCCGCAACCCGTCGGAAACTATGGCTACACCTTC.

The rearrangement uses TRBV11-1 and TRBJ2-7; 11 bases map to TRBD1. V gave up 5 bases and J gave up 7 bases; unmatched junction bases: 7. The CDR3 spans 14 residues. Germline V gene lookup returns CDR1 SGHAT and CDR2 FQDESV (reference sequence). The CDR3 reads CASSRGQGGREQYF. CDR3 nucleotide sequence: TGTGCCAGCAGCCGGGGACAGGGGGGCAGAGAGCAGTACTTC.

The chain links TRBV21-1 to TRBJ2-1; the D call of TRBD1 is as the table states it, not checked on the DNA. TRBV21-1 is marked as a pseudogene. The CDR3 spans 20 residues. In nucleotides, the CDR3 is TGTGCCAGCAGCAAAGTCGAGGACAGGGGGGCCTTATGCTCCTACAATGAGCAGTTCTTC. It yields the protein CASSKVEDRGALCSYNEQFF.

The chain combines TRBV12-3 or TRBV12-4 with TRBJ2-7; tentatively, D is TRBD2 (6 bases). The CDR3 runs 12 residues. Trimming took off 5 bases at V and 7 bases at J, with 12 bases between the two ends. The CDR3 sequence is CASSRTRGEQYF. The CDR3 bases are TGTGCCAGCAGTAGGACCCGGGGGGAGCAGTACTTC.

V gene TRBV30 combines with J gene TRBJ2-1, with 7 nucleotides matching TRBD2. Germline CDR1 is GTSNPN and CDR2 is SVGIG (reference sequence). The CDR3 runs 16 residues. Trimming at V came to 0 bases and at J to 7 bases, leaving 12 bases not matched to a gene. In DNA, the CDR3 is TGTGCCTGGAGTGTACCGGGCGGGAGAATGAGGAATGAGCAGTTCTTC. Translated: CAWSVPGGRMRNEQFF.

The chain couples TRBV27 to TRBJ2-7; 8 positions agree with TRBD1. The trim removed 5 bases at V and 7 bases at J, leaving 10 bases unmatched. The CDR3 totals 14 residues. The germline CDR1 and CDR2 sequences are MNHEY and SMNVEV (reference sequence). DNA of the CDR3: TGTGCCAGCAGTCTCGGACAGGGCCTAGGGGAGCAGTACTTC. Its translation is CASSLGQGLGEQYF.

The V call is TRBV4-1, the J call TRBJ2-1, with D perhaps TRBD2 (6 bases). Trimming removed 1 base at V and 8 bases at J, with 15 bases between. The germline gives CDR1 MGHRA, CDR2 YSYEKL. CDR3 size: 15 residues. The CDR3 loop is CASSQVTGAIYEQFF. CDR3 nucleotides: TGCGCCAGCAGCCAAGTTACGGGAGCGATCTATGAGCAGTTCTTC.

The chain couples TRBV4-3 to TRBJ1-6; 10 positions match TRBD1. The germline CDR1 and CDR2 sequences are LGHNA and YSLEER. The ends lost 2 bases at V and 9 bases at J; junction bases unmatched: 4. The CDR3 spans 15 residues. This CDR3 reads CASSQYGTGVSPLHF. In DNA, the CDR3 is TGCGCCAGCAGCCAATATGGGACAGGGGTTTCACCCCTCCACTTT.

CDR3 DNA: TGTGCCTGGACCCCCGGGACAGGGTTGTCCTACGAGCAGTACTTC. Encoded protein: CAWTPGTGLSYEQYF. The rearrangement joins TRBV30 to TRBJ2-7; 9 bases align to TRBD1. Germline CDR1 is GTSNPN and CDR2 is SVGIG (reference sequence). V lost 4 bases, J lost 1 base, and 8 bases stayed unmatched. The CDR3 is made up of 15 amino acids. The full variable domain, its missing parts supplied by reference TRBV30 and TRBJ2-7, is SQTIHQWPATLVQPVGSPLSLECTVEGTSNPNLYWYRQAAGRGLQLLFYSVGIGQISSEVPQNLSASRPQDRQFILSSKKLLLSDSGFYLCAWTPGTGLSYEQYFGPGTRLTVT.

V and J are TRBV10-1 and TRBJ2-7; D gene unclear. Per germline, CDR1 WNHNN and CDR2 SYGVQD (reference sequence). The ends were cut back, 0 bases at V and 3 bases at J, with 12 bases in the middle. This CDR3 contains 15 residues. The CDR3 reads CASSESIRLYYEQYF. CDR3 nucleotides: TGCGCCAGCAGTGAGTCGATACGATTGTACTACGAGCAGTACTTC.

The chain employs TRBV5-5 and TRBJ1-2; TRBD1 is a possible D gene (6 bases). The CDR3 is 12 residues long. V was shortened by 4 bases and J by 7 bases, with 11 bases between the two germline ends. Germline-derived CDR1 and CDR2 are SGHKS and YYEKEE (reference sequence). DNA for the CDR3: TGTGCCAGCAGCCAGGGGTTGGGTGGCTACACCTTC. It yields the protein CASSQGLGGYTF.

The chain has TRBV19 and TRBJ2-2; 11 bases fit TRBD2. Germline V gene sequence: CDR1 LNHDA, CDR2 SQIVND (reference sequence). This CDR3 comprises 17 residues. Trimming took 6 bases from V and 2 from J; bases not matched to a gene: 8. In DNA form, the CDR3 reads TGTGCCAGTAGGGGAGGGACTAGCGGAACAAACACCGGGGAGCTGTTTTTT. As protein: CASRGGTSGTNTGELFF.

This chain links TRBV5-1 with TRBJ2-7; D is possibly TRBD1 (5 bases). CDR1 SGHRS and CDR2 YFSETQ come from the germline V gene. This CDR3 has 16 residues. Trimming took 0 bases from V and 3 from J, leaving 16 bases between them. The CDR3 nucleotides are TGCGCCAGCAGCTTGGGGGGCAGCGCATTAGACTACGAGCAGTACTTC. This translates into CASSLGGSALDYEQYF.

The CDR3 protein is CATSRDRPGSSTDTQYF. In DNA form, the CDR3 reads TGTGCCACCAGCAGAGATCGTCCGGGTTCTAGCACAGATACGCAGTATTTT. The chain joins TRBV15 to TRBJ2-3; D is unresolved. There are 17 residues in the CDR3. Trimming stripped 0 bases from V and 0 bases from J, with 13 bases between. From germline, CDR1 is LNHNV and CDR2 YYDKDF (reference sequence).

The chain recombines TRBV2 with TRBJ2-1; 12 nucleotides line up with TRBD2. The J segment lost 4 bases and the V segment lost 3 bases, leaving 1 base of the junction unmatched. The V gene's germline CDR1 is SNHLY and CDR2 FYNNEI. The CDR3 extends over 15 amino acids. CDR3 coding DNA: TGTGCCAGCAGTGACCTAGCGGGAGGGTACAATGAGCAGTTCTTC. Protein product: CASSDLAGGYNEQFF.

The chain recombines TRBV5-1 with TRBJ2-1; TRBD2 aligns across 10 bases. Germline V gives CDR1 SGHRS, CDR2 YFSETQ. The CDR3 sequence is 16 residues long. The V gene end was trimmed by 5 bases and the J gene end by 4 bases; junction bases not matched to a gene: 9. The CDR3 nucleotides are TGCGCCAGCAGTGCTTTCAGCGGGAGGGCTTACAATGAGCAGTTCTTC. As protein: CASSAFSGRAYNEQFF.

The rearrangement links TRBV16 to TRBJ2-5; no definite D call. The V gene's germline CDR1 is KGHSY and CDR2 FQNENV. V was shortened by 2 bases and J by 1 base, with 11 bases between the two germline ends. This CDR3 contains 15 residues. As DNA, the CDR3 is TGTGCCAGCAGCCAAGGGTCGGGCATCCAAGAGACCCAGTACTTC. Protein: CASSQGSGIQETQYF.

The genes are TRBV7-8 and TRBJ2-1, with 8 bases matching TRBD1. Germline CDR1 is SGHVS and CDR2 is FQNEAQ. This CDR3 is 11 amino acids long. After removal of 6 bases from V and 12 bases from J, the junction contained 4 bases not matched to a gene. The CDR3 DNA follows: TGTGCCAGCAGACGAGACAGGGGGCAGTTCTTC. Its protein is CASRRDRGQFF.